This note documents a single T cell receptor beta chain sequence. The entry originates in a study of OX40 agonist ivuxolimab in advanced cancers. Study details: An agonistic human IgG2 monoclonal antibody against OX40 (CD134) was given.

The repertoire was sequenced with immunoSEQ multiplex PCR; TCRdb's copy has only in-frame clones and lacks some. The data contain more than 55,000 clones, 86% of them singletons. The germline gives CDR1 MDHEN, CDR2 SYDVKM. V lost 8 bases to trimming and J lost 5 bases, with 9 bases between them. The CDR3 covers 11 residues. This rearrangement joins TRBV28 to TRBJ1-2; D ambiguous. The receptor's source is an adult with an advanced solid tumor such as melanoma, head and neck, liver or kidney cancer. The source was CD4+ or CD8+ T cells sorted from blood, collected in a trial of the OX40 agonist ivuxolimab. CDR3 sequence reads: CASRSYYGYTF. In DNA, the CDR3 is TGTGCCAGCCGAAGCTATTATGGCTACACCTTC.